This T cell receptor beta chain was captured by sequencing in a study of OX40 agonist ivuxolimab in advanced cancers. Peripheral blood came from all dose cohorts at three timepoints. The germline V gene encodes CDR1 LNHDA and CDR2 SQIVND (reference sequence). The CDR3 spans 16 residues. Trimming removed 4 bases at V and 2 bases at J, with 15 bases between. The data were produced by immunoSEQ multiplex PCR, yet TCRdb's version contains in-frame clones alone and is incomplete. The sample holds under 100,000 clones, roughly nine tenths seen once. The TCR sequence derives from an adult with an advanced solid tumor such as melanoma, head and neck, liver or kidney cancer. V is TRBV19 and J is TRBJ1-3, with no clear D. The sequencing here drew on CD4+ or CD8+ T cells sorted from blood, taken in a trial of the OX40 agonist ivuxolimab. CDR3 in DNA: TGTGCCAGTAGTAATCTATTGGACGGGGCTGGAAACACCATATATTTT. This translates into CASSNLLDGAGNTIYF.